This entry lists 30 T cell receptor beta chains sequenced from one sample in a study of radiation and T cells in renal cell carcinoma. Method: immunoSEQ multiplex PCR; TCRdb's copy keeps in-frame clones and lacks some. The profile shows 130,000 to 150,000 clones, 70% to 90% of them singletons. As to time point: blood 4 weeks post-SBRT, at nephrectomy. Documented treatment: 15 Gy SBRT to primary tumor, nephrectomy 4 weeks later. The material was blood, obtained from a patient whose treatment included radiotherapy and nephrectomy. All receptors come from a woman between 50 and 59 years old with renal cell carcinoma.

In its sample, this clone was seen a few times. The rearrangement uses TRBV2 and TRBJ2-5; no definite D call. This CDR3 region has 13 residues. The V gene's germline CDR1 is SNHLY and CDR2 FYNNEI. Trimming stripped 6 bases from V and 7 bases from J, with 15 bases between. CDR3 DNA sequence: TGTGCCAGCAGAGTGGACGGTCCGGGGACCCAGTACTTC. Amino acid sequence: CASRVDGPGTQYF.

Here the CDR3 reads CASSQDRDSPLHF. Written as DNA, the CDR3 is TGCGCCAGCAGCCAAGACAGGGATTCACCCCTCCACTTT. The chain is built from TRBV10-2 and TRBJ1-6; TRBD1 matches 7 bases. The V segment lost 6 bases and the J segment 8 bases; nucleotides outside the gene matches: 4. The CDR3 is 13 amino acids. Germline assignment: CDR1 WSHSY and CDR2 SAAADI.

The J gene is TRBJ2-2, the V gene TRBV4-1, with a tentative D call TRBD2 (5 bases). This CDR3 has 14 amino acids. V was trimmed by 1 base and J by 9 bases, leaving 12 bases between them. The germline V gene encodes CDR1 MGHRA and CDR2 YSYEKL. As DNA, the CDR3 is TGCGCCAGCAGCCAAGGAAAAAAGGACTGGGAGCTGTTTTTT. Translation: CASSQGKKDWELFF.

The chain links TRBV10-3 to TRBJ2-6, with no clear D. Germline values: CDR1 ENHRY, CDR2 SYGVKD. With 4 bases removed from V and 6 bases from J, the gap between germline ends came to 13 bases. The CDR3 sequence is 15 residues long. The CDR3 protein is CAISGRRAEANVLTF. DNA of the CDR3: TGTGCCATCAGTGGTCGGCGAGCTGAGGCCAACGTCCTGACTTTC.

Regarding this clone: Other nucleotide sequences in the sample specify the same CDR3. The CDR3 bases are TGTGCCAGCAGTAGGGGCGGGGATACGCAGTATTTT. It yields the protein CASSRGGDTQYF. The chain links TRBV7-9 to TRBJ2-3; either TRBD1 or TRBD2 may supply D (5 bases each). This CDR3 region has 12 residues. Germline V CDR1 and CDR2: SEHNR, FQNEAQ (reference sequence). The ends were cut back, 6 bases at V and 6 bases at J, with 10 bases in the middle. Full variable domain (remainder filled in from reference TRBV7-9 and TRBJ2-3): DTGVSQNPRHKITKRGQNVTFRCDPISEHNRLYWYRQTLGQGPEFLTYFQNEAQLEKSRLLSDRFSAERPKGSFSTLEIQRTEQGDSAMYLCASSRGGDTQYFGPGTRLTVL.

The V call is TRBV9, the J call TRBJ2-3, with D perhaps TRBD2 (5 bases). V lost 2 bases and J 2 bases, leaving 18 bases between the germline ends. The CDR3 is 17 amino acids. Looked up from germline, CDR1 is SGDLS and CDR2 is YYNGEE. The CDR3 sequence: CASSVSGRDQNTDTQYF. The CDR3 nucleotides read TGTGCCAGCAGCGTGAGCGGCCGGGATCAAAACACAGATACGCAGTATTTT.

V is TRBV7-3 and J is TRBJ2-2; the D gene is possibly TRBD1 (6 bases). The CDR3 loop spans 14 amino acids. CDR1 is SGHTA and CDR2 is FQGTGA in the germline V gene. Trimming took 7 bases from V and 6 from J, leaving 15 bases between them. The CDR3 sequence: CASKKGGDPGELFF. DNA for the CDR3: TGTGCCAGCAAGAAAGGGGGAGATCCCGGGGAGCTGTTTTTT.

V gene TRBV9 combines with J gene TRBJ1-4, with 7 bases matching TRBD1. CDR1 SGDLS and CDR2 YYNGEE come from the germline V gene. The CDR3 runs 14 residues. Germline trimming cut 0 bases from V and 7 bases from J; bases unmatched to any gene: 3. The CDR3 region is CASSVGQGSEKLFF. Here the CDR3 DNA reads TGTGCCAGCAGCGTAGGACAGGGTAGTGAAAAACTGTTTTTT.

This clone has a single count. The chain is built from TRBV5-1 and TRBJ2-3, with D unresolved. Trimming took 5 bases from V and 1 from J, leaving 5 bases between them. This CDR3 is built from 12 residues. Germline-derived CDR1 and CDR2 are SGHRS and YFSETQ. The DNA for the CDR3 is TGCGCCAGCAGATATGGCACAGATACGCAGTATTTT. Its translation is CASRYGTDTQYF.

The chain recombines TRBV7-6 with TRBJ2-2; D unclear. The CDR3 has 12 amino acids. Germline CDR1 is SGHVS and CDR2 is FNYEAQ. V lost 2 bases and J lost 9, with 7 bases in between. CDR3 nucleotide sequence: TGTGCCAGCAGCTTATGGGCCCGGGAGCTGTTTTTT. This sequence encodes CASSLWARELFF.

The chain is built from TRBV7-8 and TRBJ1-2; TRBD1 matches 7 bases. This CDR3 region has 13 residues. V was clipped by 5 bases and J by 5 bases; unmatched bases: 5. CDR1 SGHVS and CDR2 FQNEAQ come from the germline V gene. For the CDR3, the DNA is TGTGCCAGCAGCCTCAGGGGGGAGTATGGCTACACCTTC. Residues: CASSLRGEYGYTF.

V is TRBV27 and J is TRBJ2-7; 10 nucleotides align to TRBD2. V shed 0 bases and J 6 bases; nucleotides not matched to a gene: 5. The length of the CDR3 is 15 residues. Germline assignment: CDR1 MNHEY and CDR2 SMNVEV (reference sequence). The CDR3 loop is CASSLSPSGSGEQYF. The CDR3 DNA follows: TGTGCCAGCAGTTTATCACCTAGCGGGAGTGGCGAGCAGTACTTC.

The V and J genes are TRBV9 and TRBJ2-3; 7 bases are a match to TRBD2. The CDR3 is 15 amino acids. CDR1 and CDR2 (germline): SGDLS, YYNGEE. V lost 0 bases and J lost 3; bases outside the gene matches: 4. This CDR3 reads CASSVASLATDTQYF. CDR3 nucleotides: TGTGCCAGCAGCGTAGCTTCACTAGCGACAGATACGCAGTATTTT.

V is TRBV10-2 and J is TRBJ2-7; 10 nucleotides line up with TRBD2. V lost 4 bases, J lost 2 bases, and 5 bases stayed unmatched. The CDR3 spans 15 residues. Germline V lookup: CDR1 WSHSY, CDR2 SAAADI. This CDR3 is CASSGSSGGPYEQYF. The CDR3 bases are TGCGCCAGCAGTGGTTCTAGCGGGGGCCCCTACGAGCAGTACTTC.

This sequence joins TRBV19 and TRBJ1-2; D is possibly TRBD1 (6 bases). The CDR3 spans 15 residues. Germline V gives CDR1 LNHDA, CDR2 SQIVND (reference sequence). Trimming stripped 2 bases from V and 7 bases from J, with 17 bases between. The DNA of the CDR3 is TGTGCCAGTAGTATACATGAAGGGGGATCTAGTGGCTACACCTTC. Amino acids: CASSIHEGGSSGYTF. The full variable domain, in which reference TRBV19 and TRBJ1-2 provide the parts outside the CDR3, is DGGITQSPKYLFRKEGQNVTLSCEQNLNHDAMYWYRQDPGQGLRLIYYSQIVNDFQKGDIAEGYSVSREKKESFPLTVTSAQKNPTAFYLCASSIHEGGSSGYTFGSGTRLTVV.

This chain links TRBV7-8 with TRBJ2-7; 9 bases agree with TRBD2. Germline values: CDR1 SGHVS, CDR2 FQNEAQ. CDR3 length: 15 residues. Trimming removed 7 bases from V and 3 bases from J; junction bases left unmatched: 10. The CDR3 protein is CASNRPGTSIYEQYF. CDR3 DNA: TGTGCCAGCAACCGACCCGGGACTAGCATCTACGAGCAGTACTTC.

This chain joins TRBV19 and TRBJ2-7; D unclear. CDR3 length: 14 amino acids. The germline V gene encodes CDR1 LNHDA and CDR2 SQIVND (reference sequence). The germline V and J ends were trimmed by 3 bases and 3 bases, with 12 bases remaining between them. Here the CDR3 DNA reads TGTGCCAGTAGTATGGCACAAGGGTACTACGAGCAGTACTTC. It translates to CASSMAQGYYEQYF.

The chain recombines TRBV25-1 with TRBJ1-1; possible D gene TRBD1, 6 bases. V gave up 1 base and J gave up 4 bases, with 16 bases separating them. Germline V gene data show CDR1 as MGHDK and CDR2 as SYGVNS. This CDR3 has 16 amino acids. Written as DNA, the CDR3 is TGTGCCAGCAGTGAATCTCGGGGGGCGGGGAGCACTGAAGCTTTCTTT. Its protein is CASSESRGAGSTEAFF.

CDR3: CASSTQVPETQYF. CDR3 bases: TGTGCCAGCAGCACACAGGTCCCAGAGACCCAGTACTTC. V is TRBV5-4 and J is TRBJ2-5; TRBD1 is a possible D gene (5 bases). This CDR3 contains 13 residues. Germline V gene data show CDR1 as SGHNT and CDR2 as YYREEE (reference sequence). The V end lost 4 bases, the J end lost 4 bases, and 11 bases lay between the germline ends. The whole variable domain, remainder taken from reference TRBV5-4 and TRBJ2-5, is ETGVTQSPTHLIKTRGQQVTLRCSSQSGHNTVSWYQQALGQGPQFIFQYYREEENGRGNFPPRFSGLQFPNYSSELNVNALELDDSALYLCASSTQVPETQYFGPGTRLLVL.

This chain links TRBV5-4 with TRBJ1-1; TRBD1 matches at 10 bases. Germline loops: CDR1 SGHNT, CDR2 YYREEE (reference sequence). With 2 bases clipped from V and 6 bases from J, the junction kept 7 bases outside the gene matches. CDR3 length equals 15 residues. CDR3 DNA sequence: TGTGCCAGCAGCTTTGGTGGACAGGGGGTACCTGAAGCTTTCTTT. It specifies CASSFGGQGVPEAFF.

The chain carries TRBV6-5 and TRBJ1-5; 9 bases fit TRBD1. The CDR3 consists of 13 residues. Germline-derived CDR1 and CDR2 are MNHEY and SVGAGI. J was trimmed by 7 bases and V by 6 bases; bases with no gene match: 4. CDR3 amino acids: CASSKDRGQPQHF. The CDR3 DNA follows: TGTGCCAGCAGCAAAGACAGGGGGCAGCCCCAGCATTTT.

This chain joins TRBV2 and TRBJ1-2; no clear D. Per germline, CDR1 SNHLY and CDR2 FYNNEI. The CDR3 sequence is 13 residues long. V lost 2 bases and J lost 6, with 10 bases in between. The CDR3 DNA reads as TGTGCCAGCAGTGAACTTCGGGAAAATGGCTACACCTTC. Its protein product is CASSELRENGYTF.

By sample share, this clone is medium-sized. The J gene is TRBJ1-2, the V gene TRBV7-9; 7 bases line up with TRBD1. Trimming took 0 bases from V and 7 from J; bases not matched to a gene: 11. Germline loops: CDR1 SEHNR, CDR2 FQNEAQ (reference sequence). This CDR3 is 16 amino acids long. CDR3: CASSLALVDRATGYTF. In DNA, the CDR3 is TGTGCCAGCAGCTTAGCGCTGGTCGACAGGGCTACTGGCTACACCTTC.

This chain links TRBV6-1 with TRBJ2-5; no clear D gene. Germline CDR1 is MNHNS and CDR2 is SASEGT. Trimming pared 10 bases from V and 5 bases from J, leaving 14 bases between. The CDR3 sequence is 12 residues long. Here the CDR3 DNA reads TGTGCCACCTCCCCCCACATTGAGACCCAGTACTTC. It specifies CATSPHIETQYF.

The sample holds one count of this clone. The chain is built from TRBV15 and TRBJ2-7; D ambiguous. The CDR3 covers 15 residues. Germline V gives CDR1 LNHNV, CDR2 YYDKDF (reference sequence). The V end was cut by 0 bases, the J end by 7 bases, with 16 bases between. For the CDR3, the DNA is TGTGCCACCAGCAGAGACTTGGGCCACTCTCAGGAGCAGTACTTC. This codes for CATSRDLGHSQEQYF. The variable domain in full, with the rest retrieved from reference TRBV15 and TRBJ2-7, is DAMVIQNPRYQVTQFGKPVTLSCSQTLNHNVMYWYQQKSSQAPKLLFHYYDKDFNNEADTPDNFQSRRPNTSFCFLDIRSPGLGDTAMYLCATSRDLGHSQEQYFGPGTRLTVT.

The chain couples TRBV5-1 to TRBJ2-5; TRBD1 aligns across 8 bases. J was trimmed by 2 bases and V by 4 bases; bases with no gene match: 7. The CDR3 totals 15 residues. Per the germline V gene, CDR1 is SGHRS and CDR2 is YFSETQ. CDR3: CASSPDRVGQETQYF. In nucleotides, the CDR3 is TGCGCCAGCAGCCCGGACAGGGTAGGACAAGAGACCCAGTACTTC.

The V gene is TRBV2, the J gene TRBJ2-1; D not certain. Germline V gene lookup returns CDR1 SNHLY and CDR2 FYNNEI. Trimming pared 3 bases from V and 5 bases from J, leaving 2 bases between. The CDR3 spans 11 residues. CDR3 protein: CASSEHNEQFF. In DNA, the CDR3 is TGTGCCAGCAGTGAGCACAATGAGCAGTTCTTC.

This chain uses TRBV6-5 with TRBJ2-5, with unresolved D. The ends were cut back, 7 bases at V and 2 bases at J, with 8 bases in the middle. This CDR3 spans 12 amino acids. The germline CDR1 and CDR2 sequences are MNHEY and SVGAGI. The CDR3 DNA reads TGTGCCAGCAACAACTTACAAGAGACCCAGTACTTC. This codes for CASNNLQETQYF.

This chain connects TRBV6-6 to TRBJ1-2, with D possibly matching TRBD1 (6 bases). Looked up from germline, CDR1 is MNHNY and CDR2 is SVGAGI (reference sequence). Deletions cut 8 bases from V and 6 bases from J, with 16 bases between. The CDR3 loop spans 13 amino acids. The CDR3 DNA sequence: TGTGCCAGCCAAGGCGGGGGGCGAGATGGCTACACCTTC. Translating it yields CASQGGGRDGYTF.

The genes are TRBV7-8 and TRBJ2-5, with 7 positions matching TRBD1. V lost 3 bases and J lost 2; bases outside the gene matches: 6. CDR1 is SGHVS, CDR2 FQNEAQ, per germline. This CDR3 is 15 amino acids long. The CDR3 loop reads CASSFYRGQQETQYF. The CDR3 nucleotides are TGTGCCAGCAGCTTCTACCGGGGACAGCAAGAGACCCAGTACTTC.